This TCR beta chain was profiled in a study of beta chain features in type 1 diabetes. Findings and caveats of the study: Still unanswered here is whether HLA type influences TCRB rearrangement. Patients with type 1 diabetes carried fewer insertions and had more deletions at their VDJ junctions.

CDR3 length: 17 residues. The germline V gene has CDR1 SQVTM and CDR2 ANQGSEA. The V segment lost 2 bases and the J segment 8 bases; nucleotides outside the gene matches: 13. Isolated RNA was reverse transcribed in full, so expressed TCRB transcripts were sequenced. TCRdb keeps only in-frame clones here, not all; method: immunoSEQ multiplex PCR. The sample comprises more than 300,000 clones, under 8.5% of which are singletons, and around 0.45% rests with the top ten. As for this clone: Antigen specificity is unknown.

Without exception, sorted populations had purity beyond 98%. The sequence was collected from a woman aged 18 to 35 in good health. The gene calls are TRBV29-1 and TRBJ2-1; 12 bases map to TRBD2. The sample was central memory CD4+ T cells from blood. CDR3 nucleotide sequence: TGCAGCGTTGAACAACCGCTCCTAGCGGGAGGGCCCTATGAGCAGTTCTTC. This encodes CSVEQPLLAGGPYEQFF.